This TCR beta chain was retrieved from a study of T cells in Graves' hyperthyroidism and ophthalmopathy. Regarding the study as a whole: Among thyroid clonotypes expanded above 0.001, most also appeared in blood.

Amplification targeted TCR beta CDR3 regions from RNA transcripts. First-round RT-PCR targeting the TCR CDR3 was performed with the HTBI primer set. TCRdb used MiXCR to reprocess the multiplex PCR reads, holding one entry per CDR3 protein. The sample yields some 500,000 distinct CDR3 sequences, approximately 25% seen once. Germline loops: CDR1 SEHNR, CDR2 FQNEAQ (reference sequence). The V and J ends lost 10 bases and 0 bases respectively, with 15 bases between them. The CDR3 has 14 residues. This clonotype was seen more than once but under ten times. What it recognizes is unknown. Fresh peripheral blood, roughly 9.8 ml of it, supplied the PBMCs.

The TCR comes from a woman in her thirties with Graves' ophthalmopathy. The rearrangement links TRBV7-9 to TRBJ2-5; D tentatively reads TRBD1 or TRBD2 (5 bases each). The sample was blood. This CDR3 reads CAIRGPPYQETQYF. CDR3 coding DNA: TGTGCCATCCGGGGCCCCCCGTACCAAGAGACCCAGTACTTC.